This T cell receptor (beta chain) comes out of a study of blood T cell repertoires in COVID-19. Profiling relied on immunoSEQ multiplex PCR, and the TCRdb table lists in-frame clones only, not all of them. The table has approximately 200,000 clones, about 83% seen once. Those enrolled, adults aged roughly 18 to 100 years, came from about two dozen US areas. The CDR3 length is 18 residues. Germline V gives CDR1 KGHDR, CDR2 SFDVKD. J was trimmed by 10 bases and V by 5 bases; bases with no gene match: 23. This TCR came from a woman in her 30s who had recovered from COVID-19. This chain joins TRBV24-1 and TRBJ2-3; 7 bases are shared with TRBD1. The sample consisted of PBMCs or T cells enriched from blood (not recorded which). For the CDR3, the DNA is TGTGCCACCAGTGGCCCAGGGCAGGGGGACCAAGGTCCCTATGCGCAGTATTTT. It specifies CATSGPGQGDQGPYAQYF.